Following are 7 T cell receptor beta chains from one sample sequenced in a study of cytomegalovirus exposure and HLA in healthy donors. Primers: 60 Vbeta forward and 13 Jbeta reverse. The protocol was immunoSEQ multiplex PCR, while the TCRdb copy is restricted to in-frame clones and leaves out a portion. The sample consists of some 87,000 clones, about 79% of them appearing once. Material: PBMCs. These receptors were obtained from a man in his late teens or twenties in good health and CMV-seropositive.

The CDR3 sequence: CASSGDSPADTQYF. CDR3 nucleotides: TGTGCCAGCAGCGGGGACTCCCCCGCAGATACGCAGTATTTT. The chain couples TRBV6-1 to TRBJ2-3, with D possibly TRBD2 on 6 matching bases. The CDR3 is made up of 14 amino acids. Trimming cost V 6 bases and J 4 bases, with 14 bases left between them. CDR1 is MNHNS and CDR2 is SASEGT in the germline V gene.

The chain couples TRBV28 to TRBJ2-1; TRBD2 aligns across 7 bases. The germline V gene has CDR1 MDHEN and CDR2 SYDVKM. The ends lost 6 bases at V and 9 bases at J; junction bases unmatched: 17. This CDR3 spans 16 amino acids. The CDR3 coding sequence is TGTGCCAGCAGCTTCTCCGGAGTAGCGGGTATCTTTGAGCAGTTCTTC. Translation: CASSFSGVAGIFEQFF.

The gene calls are TRBV5-1 and TRBJ1-2; D is perhaps TRBD1 (6 bases). This CDR3 has 15 amino acids. Germline CDR1 SGHRS, CDR2 YFSETQ. Trimming stripped 5 bases from V and 5 bases from J, with 19 bases between. In nucleotides, the CDR3 is TGCGCCAGCAGTCGCACCGGACAGAACACGTATGGCTACACCTTC. Residues: CASSRTGQNTYGYTF.

V is TRBV4-1 and J is TRBJ1-4; 11 bases fit TRBD1. The CDR3 has 18 amino acids. CDR1 and CDR2 (germline): MGHRA, YSYEKL. The V gene end was trimmed by 2 bases and the J gene end by 6 bases; junction bases not matched to a gene: 11. The DNA of the CDR3 is TGCGCCAGCAGCCAAAGCCCCGGACAGGGGGCGATATATGAAAAACTGTTTTTT. Amino acid sequence: CASSQSPGQGAIYEKLFF.

Remarks on this clone: A junction boundary mismatches the germline segment, possibly from a read error. The chain employs TRBV7-7 and TRBJ2-7; the D gene is possibly TRBD2 (6 bases). The CDR3 spans 14 residues. Germline CDR1 reads SSHAT; CDR2 reads FNYEAQ (reference sequence). Here the CDR3 DNA reads TGTGCTAGCAGCTTCCGCCCGGGGGACTACGAGCAGTACTTC. It encodes CASSFRPGDYEQYF. Full variable domain (remainder filled in from reference TRBV7-7 and TRBJ2-7): GAGVSQSPRYKVTKRGQDVTLRCDPISSHATLYWYQQALGQGPEFLTYFNYEAQPDKSGLPSDRFSAERPEGSISTLTIQRTEQRDSAMYRCASSFRPGDYEQYFGPGTRLTVT.

The chain uses TRBV9 and TRBJ1-2; 9 bases agree with TRBD1. V dropped 4 bases and J dropped 4; count of bases not matched to a gene: 8. CDR1 is SGDLS, CDR2 YYNGEE, per germline. This CDR3 region has 15 residues. Written as DNA, the CDR3 is TGTGCCAGCAGCCCTGACAGGGGGGATGGCTATGGCTACACCTTC. Translation gives CASSPDRGDGYGYTF.

As for this clone: Other DNA variants within this sample encode the same CDR3. This chain uses TRBV6-4 with TRBJ2-7; 9 bases fit TRBD2. The ends lost 5 bases at V and 3 bases at J; junction bases unmatched: 5. The CDR3 loop spans 14 amino acids. The germline CDR1 and CDR2 sequences are MRHNA and SNTAGT. The CDR3 reads CASSRVAGDYEQYF. In DNA form, the CDR3 reads TGTGCCAGCAGTCGGGTAGCGGGAGACTACGAGCAGTACTTC.